Listed below are T cell receptor beta chains from one sample, sequenced in a study of blood T cell repertoires in COVID-19. Here immunoSEQ multiplex PCR was the method, and the copy in TCRdb shows in-frame clones only, minus some. The repertoire holds about 140,000 clones, with roughly 80% as singletons. Material for sequencing was peripheral blood. The receptor source for this set is a woman aged 80 or over in a cohort sampled during active or convalescent COVID-19. Each CDR3 is given with its conserved first and last residue. D genes are given only for firm matches. Where a row states a size, it is once, few, many or the class of an expanded clone; other rows omit it.

v_gene	abundance	j_gene	d_gene	len	CDR3nt	CDR3aa
TRBV11-2	-	TRBJ2-1	TRBD1	16	TGTGCCAGCAGCCGACGGACAGGGGCCCCTGTCAATGAGCAGTTCTTC	CASSRRTGAPVNEQFF
TRBV5-6	-	TRBJ2-5	TRBD1	13	TGTGCCAGCAGGTTCACAGGGGGAGAGACCCAGTACTTC	CASRFTGGETQYF
TRBV19	-	TRBJ1-5	-	14	TGTGCCAGTCGACAGGTAAATAGCAATCAGCCCCAGCATTTT	CASRQVNSNQPQHF
TRBV27	-	TRBJ2-3	-	13	TGTGCCAGCAGTCTACTAACAGGGCGGGCGCAGTATTTT	CASSLLTGRAQYF
TRBV28	few	TRBJ2-2	-	15	TGTGCCAGCAGTCGTCCAGGGGCTAGGGCCGGGGAGCTGTTTTTT	CASSRPGARAGELFF
TRBV7-2	-	TRBJ2-2	TRBD1	15	TGTGCCAGCAGTAGGGACAGGGTGGGCACCGGGGAGCTGTTTTTT	CASSRDRVGTGELFF
TRBV10-3	-	TRBJ2-3	TRBD2	20	TGTGCCATCAGTGAGCCTATGGGTCCTACTAGCGGGTCTAGCACAGATACGCAGTATTTT	CAISEPMGPTSGSSTDTQYF
TRBV6-5	-	TRBJ1-2	TRBD1	16	TGTGCCAGCAGTTACCCAGGGACAGGGGGCTACTATGGCTACACCTTC	CASSYPGTGGYYGYTF
TRBV10-3	-	TRBJ2-1	TRBD2	16	TGTGCCATCACCAGGAGCGGGGGGTCCTTATACAATGAGCAGTTCTTC	CAITRSGGSLYNEQFF
TRBV7-3	-	TRBJ2-3	-	14	TGTGCCAGCAGCCTTACAGGAGGGAGAGATACGCAGTATTTT	CASSLTGGRDTQYF
TRBV19	few	TRBJ1-5	TRBD1	14	TGTGCCAGTAGATCGGGACAGACCGATCAGCCCCAGCATTTT	CASRSGQTDQPQHF